A selection of T cell receptor beta chains follows, all from one sample in a study of cytomegalovirus exposure and HLA in healthy donors. Sequenced by immunoSEQ multiplex PCR; TCRdb stores in-frame clones only, minus some. In the table there are roughly 150,000 clones, around 75% of which are singletons. Sequences were obtained from PBMCs. All receptors come from a male donor in good health and CMV-seronegative. The CDR3 runs from the conserved cysteine through the conserved F or W. D genes are given only for firm matches. Clone size is shown for a subset of rows, as once, few, many or a class of expanded clone.

D,V,size,J,DNA,CDR3
TRBD2,TRBV30,once,TRBJ2-1,TGTGCCTGGACCTTTCTAGCGGGAGAACAGTTCTTC,CAWTFLAGEQFF
TRBD1,TRBV7-9,NA,TRBJ1-1,TGTGCCAGCAGCGCTGACAGGGCTATGAACACTGAAGCTTTCTTT,CASSADRAMNTEAFF
NA,TRBV7-6,NA,TRBJ1-1,TGTGCCAGCAGCTCCCTACACGGTGGAGGGAACACTGAAGCTTTCTTT,CASSSLHGGGNTEAFF
NA,TRBV28,NA,TRBJ2-7,TGTGCCAGCAGTTTAGACCAGGGTGGCCACGAGCAGTACTTC,CASSLDQGGHEQYF
NA,TRBV11-2,NA,TRBJ2-3,TGTGCCAGCAGCGAGGCTATGGGCACAGATACGCAGTATTTT,CASSEAMGTDTQYF
NA,TRBV27,NA,TRBJ2-3,TGTGCCAGCAGTCGAGAGGCAGGGCAAGATACGCAGTATTTT,CASSREAGQDTQYF
NA,TRBV19,NA,TRBJ1-1,TGTGCCAGTAGTATAGTGCGGAGTTTGAACACTGAAGCTTTCTTT,CASSIVRSLNTEAFF
NA,TRBV5-8,NA,TRBJ1-5,TGTGCCAGCACCGATCTAAGTAGCAATCAGCCCCAGCATTTT,CASTDLSSNQPQHF
NA,TRBV5-4,few,TRBJ1-2,TGTGCCAGCAGCATAACAGGGCCCCGGGTCTATGGCTACACCTTC,CASSITGPRVYGYTF
NA,TRBV4-3,few,TRBJ1-4,TGCGCCAGCAGCCAAGACGGAGACAGAAATGAAAAACTGTTTTTT,CASSQDGDRNEKLFF
NA,TRBV9,few,TRBJ2-4,TGTGCCAGCAGCGTAGGGACAGAAAACATTCAGTACTTC,CASSVGTENIQYF
NA,TRBV6-1,NA,TRBJ2-2,TGTGCCAGCAGTGATCTTTCGGGGATCGTAAACACCGGGGAGCTGTTTTTT,CASSDLSGIVNTGELFF
NA,TRBV7-3,few,TRBJ2-2,TGTGCCAGCAGCTCATCGGGAGTTATGGGCGGGGAGCTGTTTTTT,CASSSSGVMGGELFF
TRBD1,TRBV11-1,NA,TRBJ1-1,TGTGCCAGCAGCTTCGTTTCGGGACAGGGTAAGGCTGAAGCTTTCTTT,CASSFVSGQGKAEAFF
NA,TRBV2,NA,TRBJ2-1,TGTGCCAGCATGGACAGAAACAATGAGCAGTTCTTC,CASMDRNNEQFF
TRBD1,TRBV13,few,TRBJ2-2,TGTGCCAGCAGCGCCGGACAGGGGAGCACCGGGGAGCTGTTTTTT,CASSAGQGSTGELFF
NA,TRBV7-9,NA,TRBJ1-1,TGTGCCAGCAGCTTTGGTGACAGAAGCATGAACACTGAAGCTTTCTTT,CASSFGDRSMNTEAFF
TRBD2,TRBV9,NA,TRBJ2-1,TGTGCCAGCAGCGTATTAGCGGGGGACAATGAGCAGTTCTTC,CASSVLAGDNEQFF
TRBD1,TRBV29-1,once,TRBJ2-7,TGCAGCGCTGAAGAACGGGTCGGGACAGAGGGTAAGTACAATCGGGACTACGAGCAGTACTTC,CSAEERVGTEGKYNRDYEQYF
TRBD2,TRBV7-2,NA,TRBJ2-1,TGTGCCAGCAGGCCCCGACTAGCAGGCTACAATGAGCAGTTCTTC,CASRPRLAGYNEQFF
NA,TRBV19,once,TRBJ1-2,TGTGCCAGTAGTATGGGCCCGCGGGACCGGAGGGCTGGCTACACCTTC,CASSMGPRDRRAGYTF
TRBD1,TRBV28,NA,TRBJ2-5,TGTGCCACAGGGGACAGCTATCACCAAGAGACCCAGTACTTC,CATGDSYHQETQYF
NA,TRBV7-9,NA,TRBJ1-4,TGTTCCAGCACGGAGGGAGGGGTTTTTGCAACTAATGAAAAACTGTTTTTT,CSSTEGGVFATNEKLFF
NA,TRBV7-9,NA,TRBJ1-1,TGTTCCAGCAGCTCCCTGGGGGGGTGGGGCGACACTGAAGCTTTCTTT,CSSSSLGGWGDTEAFF
NA,TRBV5-1,NA,TRBJ2-5,TGCGCCAGCAGCTTGGGGTACGGTGAGACCCAGTACTTC,CASSLGYGETQYF
NA,TRBV2,NA,TRBJ1-4,TGTGCCAGCATGAGGTCAGGGGAGGGAAAACTGTTTTTT,CASMRSGEGKLFF
TRBD1,TRBV18,NA,TRBJ1-3,TGTGCCAGCTCACCACTCGGGACAGGCGGCCAAGGAAACACCATATATTTT,CASSPLGTGGQGNTIYF
NA,TRBV7-9,NA,TRBJ1-3,TGTGCCAGCAGCTTCACAGGAAACTCTGGAAACACCATATATTTT,CASSFTGNSGNTIYF
NA,TRBV28,NA,TRBJ2-2,TGTGCCAGCAGCCCTCGGTACACCGGGGAGCTGTTTTTT,CASSPRYTGELFF
TRBD1,TRBV7-9,once,TRBJ2-2,TGTGCCAGCAGAGTAGGACAGGGGAACACCGGGGAGCTGTTTTTT,CASRVGQGNTGELFF
TRBD1,TRBV6-5,NA,TRBJ1-1,TGTGCCAGCAGCCGAGACAGGGGCCTGGGGACTGAAGCTTTCTTT,CASSRDRGLGTEAFF
TRBD2,TRBV6-6,NA,TRBJ2-7,TGTGCCAGCAGTTACCAGCGGGGGGGGTACGAGCAGTACTTC,CASSYQRGGYEQYF
TRBD2,TRBV7-9,NA,TRBJ2-7,TGTGCCAGCAGCTCTCTCGGGGAGGGAGCATACGAGCAGTACTTC,CASSSLGEGAYEQYF
NA,TRBV27,NA,TRBJ2-5,TGTGCCAGCAGTTACAGCCAAAGGGGAGAGACCCAGTACTTC,CASSYSQRGETQYF
NA,TRBV6-1,NA,TRBJ1-5,TGTGCCAGCAGTGAATTGTGGAGTAGCAATCAGCCCCAGCATTTT,CASSELWSSNQPQHF